This TCR beta chain was sequenced in a study of cytomegalovirus exposure and HLA in healthy donors. Overall study results and limits: Specific recognition of CMV antigens was confirmed in vitro for three chains (all CMV-associated). High sensitivity and specificity were reportedly achieved when the classifier diagnosed cytomegalovirus status.

CDR1 is LNHNV and CDR2 is YYDKDF in the germline V gene (reference sequence). The CDR3 contains 14 residues. Trimming took 0 bases from V and 8 from J; bases not matched to a gene: 4. A note on this clone: Its specificity is unknown.

Repertoires were generated with immunoSEQ multiplex PCR, while TCRdb's copy carries only in-frame clones and drops some. The sample records tens of thousands of clones, approximately 95% being singletons. Sequencing used PBMCs. The chain employs TRBV15 and TRBJ2-1; TRBD1 matches 7 bases. The origin of this receptor is a young woman in good health and CMV-seropositive. CDR3: CATSRDSQGHEQFF. CDR3 DNA sequence: TGTGCCACCAGCAGAGACTCACAGGGGCATGAGCAGTTCTTC.